Shown below are 3 T cell receptor beta chains from a single sample sequenced in a study of T-cell memory formation after mild COVID-19. One entry per CDR3 protein results from TCRdb running MiXCR on the 5' RACE reads. The repertoire holds 470,000 or so distinct CDR3 sequences, with around 20% as singletons. The sample was PBMCs or a T cell subset sorted from them (not recorded which). The source of these receptors is an adult woman who had mild COVID-19 (a few samples of this study predate the infection). Cell type and time point are not known.

The chain uses TRBV4-1 and TRBJ1-2; TRBD1 is a possible D gene (5 bases). Per germline, CDR1 MGHRA and CDR2 YSYEKL. Trimming pared 3 bases from V and 8 bases from J, leaving 10 bases between. There are 12 residues in the CDR3. CDR3 coding DNA: TGCGCCAGCAGCCATCCCCAGGGCGGCTACACCTTC. Translation gives CASSHPQGGYTF.

V is TRBV29-1 and J is TRBJ2-3; no definite D call. V shed 6 bases and J shed 0 bases, with 7 bases lying between them. Germline V gene sequence: CDR1 SQVTM, CDR2 ANQGSEA. This CDR3 is 12 amino acids long. In DNA, the CDR3 is TGCAGCGTCTCCCCTAGCACAGATACGCAGTATTTT. Translation gives CSVSPSTDTQYF.

The table lists this clonotype with a few counts. The V call is TRBV7-7, the J call TRBJ2-5; the match to TRBD1 covers 8 bases. Trimming removed 4 bases from V and 5 bases from J; junction bases left unmatched: 6. Germline V CDR1 and CDR2: SSHAT, FNYEAQ (reference sequence). This CDR3 has 14 residues. The DNA of the CDR3 is TGTGCCAGCAGCTCACAGGGGGTTCGGGAGACCCAGTACTTC. It yields the protein CASSSQGVRETQYF.